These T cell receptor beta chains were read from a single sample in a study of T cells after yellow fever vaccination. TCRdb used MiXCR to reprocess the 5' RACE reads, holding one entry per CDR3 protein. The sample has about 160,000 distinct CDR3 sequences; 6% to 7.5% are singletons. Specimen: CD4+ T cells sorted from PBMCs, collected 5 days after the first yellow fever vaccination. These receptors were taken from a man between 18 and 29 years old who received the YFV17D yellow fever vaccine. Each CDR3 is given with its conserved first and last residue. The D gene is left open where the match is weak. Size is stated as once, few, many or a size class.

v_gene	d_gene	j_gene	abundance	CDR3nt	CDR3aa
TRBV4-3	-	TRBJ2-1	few	TGCGCCAGCAGCCAAGACAGGCTGCGGGACTCCTACAATGAGCAGTTCTTC	CASSQDRLRDSYNEQFF
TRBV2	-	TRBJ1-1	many	TGTGCCAGCCTCCAGGACCTCACTGAAGCTTTCTTT	CASLQDLTEAFF
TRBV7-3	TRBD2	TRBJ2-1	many	TGTGCCAGCAGCCGGGGACTAGCCGCGGGAAATGAGCAGTTCTTC	CASSRGLAAGNEQFF
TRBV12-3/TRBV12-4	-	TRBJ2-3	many	TGTGCCAGCAGTTTAGTAGGGGGAGCGACAGATACGCAGTATTTT	CASSLVGGATDTQYF
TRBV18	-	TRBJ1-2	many	TGTGCCAGCTCACCAGGTCCCGGAGGCTACACCTTC	CASSPGPGGYTF
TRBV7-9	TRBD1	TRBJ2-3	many	TGTGCCAGCAGCTACATCCCCTGGCAGGGGGCCAAAGATACGCAGTATTTT	CASSYIPWQGAKDTQYF
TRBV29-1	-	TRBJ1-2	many	TGCAGCGTACAAACTTTGGACCGAGTCCCTAACTATGGCTACACCTTC	CSVQTLDRVPNYGYTF
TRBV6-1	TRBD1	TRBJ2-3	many	TGTGCCAGCAGCCGGACAGGGGGAAATACAGATACGCAGTATTTT	CASSRTGGNTDTQYF
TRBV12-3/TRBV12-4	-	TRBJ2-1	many	TGTGCCAGCAGTAAAGGAGGGTCTTACAATGAGCAGTTCTTC	CASSKGGSYNEQFF
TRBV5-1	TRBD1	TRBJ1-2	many	TGCGCCAGCAGCTCAGACAGGGGGCTTAGTTATGGCTACACCTTC	CASSSDRGLSYGYTF